This T cell receptor (beta chain) was captured by sequencing in a study of cytomegalovirus exposure and HLA in healthy donors. Study conclusions and caveats: Fewer N-insertions (relative to the roughly 630-donor mean) were reportedly seen in an Asian-associated ancestry cluster in a later analysis. Judged likely to be a sequencing artifact was a cluster of highly shared sequence variants. TCR beta chain V- and J-gene trimming was linked, in a later analysis, to a missense variant in DCLRE1C. A few chains linked to CMV were shown in vitro to be specific for CMV antigens.

V lost 1 base and J 2 bases, leaving 9 bases between the germline ends. CDR3 length: 14 amino acids. CDR1 LGHNA and CDR2 YNFKEQ come from the germline V gene. The PCR contained 60 Vbeta and 13 Jbeta primers. Produced via immunoSEQ multiplex PCR; TCRdb's table is partial and in-frame only. The sample carries 180,000 or so clones, roughly 74% recorded once. About this clone itself: Its antigen remains unknown.

Sequencing used PBMCs. The receptor comes from a woman between 40 and 50 years old in good health and CMV-seropositive. The rearrangement joins TRBV4-2 to TRBJ2-7, with D perhaps matching TRBD1 (5 bases). In DNA, the CDR3 is TGTGCCAGCAGCCAAGGTACAGGAACCTACGAGCAGTACTTC. This encodes CASSQGTGTYEQYF.